A single sample is the source of the 30 T cell receptor beta chains below, sequenced in a study of cytomegalovirus exposure and HLA in healthy donors. TCRdb keeps only in-frame clones here, not all; method: immunoSEQ multiplex PCR. The table has about 240,000 clones, around 86% seen once. The sample was PBMCs. These receptors were taken from a young woman in good health and CMV-seropositive.

V is TRBV6-1 and J is TRBJ2-7; 14 bases agree with TRBD2. Trimming removed 5 bases from V and 2 bases from J; junction bases left unmatched: 2. The CDR3 covers 15 residues. The germline V gene has CDR1 MNHNS and CDR2 SASEGT. The CDR3 spells CASSSGLAGAYEQYF. CDR3 DNA: TGTGCCAGCAGTTCGGGACTAGCGGGAGCCTACGAGCAGTACTTC.

The J gene is TRBJ2-1, the V gene TRBV29-1, with 7 bases aligning to TRBD2. Germline trimming cut 3 bases from V and 10 bases from J; bases unmatched to any gene: 3. CDR1 SQVTM and CDR2 ANQGSEA come from the germline V gene. This CDR3 is built from 11 residues. DNA for the CDR3: TGCAGCGTTGATGGCGGGAGCGAGCAGTTCTTC. Residues: CSVDGGSEQFF.

The chain links TRBV2 to TRBJ1-2, with 9 positions matching TRBD1. The CDR3 extends over 14 amino acids. Trimming at V came to 8 bases and at J to 8 bases, leaving 12 bases not matched to a gene. The germline gives CDR1 SNHLY, CDR2 FYNNEI. In DNA form, the CDR3 reads TGTGCCAGCGGAGGAGGCACAGGGGGCTACGGCTACACCTTC. It encodes CASGGGTGGYGYTF.

V is TRBV30 and J is TRBJ2-7; D is ambiguous. CDR1 is GTSNPN, CDR2 SVGIG, per germline (reference sequence). This CDR3 has 11 residues. Trimming took 3 bases from V and 6 from J, leaving 9 bases between them. CDR3 in DNA: TGTGCCTGGAGCCTGACGGGCGAGCAGTACTTC. Amino acid sequence: CAWSLTGEQYF.

This clone has a handful of counts. This chain links TRBV19 with TRBJ2-7; tentative D call: TRBD2 (6 bases). In germline, CDR1 is LNHDA, CDR2 SQIVND (reference sequence). The CDR3 covers 15 residues. V was trimmed by 5 bases and J by 2 bases, leaving 16 bases between them. The CDR3 here is CASSPRAGLTYEQYF. The CDR3 bases are TGTGCCAGTAGTCCCAGGGCGGGGCTGACCTACGAGCAGTACTTC.

This chain links TRBV6-6 with TRBJ1-4, with 8 bases identical to TRBD1. CDR3 length: 14 residues. Germline trimming cut 2 bases from V and 8 bases from J; bases unmatched to any gene: 4. Germline CDR1 MNHNY, CDR2 SVGAGI (reference sequence). CDR3 amino acids: CASSYAGGNEKLFF. In nucleotides, the CDR3 is TGTGCCAGCAGTTACGCAGGGGGCAACGAAAAACTGTTTTTT.

This clone was seen once. The rearrangement joins TRBV29-1 to TRBJ1-2; 7 bases agree with TRBD1. Germline trimming cut 2 bases from V and 4 bases from J; bases unmatched to any gene: 7. The CDR3 contains 14 residues. Germline V CDR1 and CDR2: SQVTM, ANQGSEA. This chain's CDR3 is CSVERAGGPYGYTF. The CDR3 DNA sequence: TGCAGCGTTGAACGCGCAGGGGGTCCCTATGGCTACACCTTC.

For the CDR3, the DNA is TGTGCCAGCACGGTCGGTAGCTACCAAGAGACCCAGTACTTC. It is translated as CASTVGSYQETQYF. The chain combines TRBV5-4 with TRBJ2-5, with D unclear. The germline gives CDR1 SGHNT, CDR2 YYREEE (reference sequence). Trimming shortened V by 6 bases and J by 0 bases, and 12 bases separated the two germline ends. This CDR3 is 14 amino acids long. Complete variable domain (other parts from reference TRBV5-4 and TRBJ2-5): ETGVTQSPTHLIKTRGQQVTLRCSSQSGHNTVSWYQQALGQGPQFIFQYYREEENGRGNFPPRFSGLQFPNYSSELNVNALELDDSALYLCASTVGSYQETQYFGPGTRLLVL.

The V and J genes are TRBV11-2 and TRBJ2-7, with 9 positions matching TRBD1. Germline assignment: CDR1 SGHAT and CDR2 FQNNGV. The CDR3 spans 14 residues. With 1 base clipped from V and 5 bases from J, the junction kept 3 bases outside the gene matches. CDR3 in DNA: TGTGCCAGCAGCTTAGGGGGGACAGGGAACGAGCAGTACTTC. Translation: CASSLGGTGNEQYF. The full variable domain, completed using reference TRBV11-2 and TRBJ2-7, is EAGVAQSPRYKIIEKRQSVAFWCNPISGHATLYWYQQILGQGPKLLIQFQNNGVVDDSQLPKDRFSAERLKGVDSTLKIQPAKLEDSAVYLCASSLGGTGNEQYFGPGTRLTVT.

The CDR3 DNA follows: TGCGCCAGCAGCTTTTCTGCCGGGACACCTTATGGCTACACCTTC. Its translation is CASSFSAGTPYGYTF. This chain links TRBV5-1 with TRBJ1-2; tentatively, D is TRBD1 (6 bases). CDR3 length: 15 amino acids. The germline V and J ends were trimmed by 2 bases and 5 bases, with 16 bases remaining between them. Germline V lookup: CDR1 SGHRS, CDR2 YFSETQ.

The rearrangement joins TRBV10-2 to TRBJ1-1, with D maybe TRBD1 (5 bases). CDR1 is WSHSY and CDR2 is SAAADI in the germline V gene. Trimming removed 7 bases from V and 6 bases from J, with 18 bases in between. This CDR3 is 14 amino acids long. CDR3 coding DNA: TGCGCCAGCAAGGTTGGGGGGTTAGGGCCTGAAGCTTTCTTT. Its protein is CASKVGGLGPEAFF.

The rearrangement uses TRBV5-1 and TRBJ1-2; 8 bases align to TRBD1. The germline V gene has CDR1 SGHRS and CDR2 YFSETQ. The junction had 10 bases not matched to a gene; V was cut back by 4 bases and J by 5 bases. CDR3 length equals 15 residues. The CDR3 here is CASSHLTGEEYGYTF. Written as DNA, the CDR3 is TGCGCCAGCAGCCATCTGACAGGGGAGGAATATGGCTACACCTTC.

The rearrangement joins TRBV10-1 to TRBJ1-2, with D perhaps matching TRBD1 (6 bases). Germline-derived CDR1 and CDR2 are WNHNN and SYGVQD (reference sequence). The CDR3 loop spans 13 amino acids. Deletions cut 8 bases from V and 1 base from J, with 11 bases between. This chain's CDR3 is CASSRDINYGYTF. The DNA of the CDR3 is TGCGCCAGCTCCCGGGACATTAACTATGGCTACACCTTC.

The chain is built from TRBV10-1 and TRBJ2-3; 10 positions agree with TRBD2. Unmatched junction bases numbered 4, after V lost 2 bases and J lost 5 bases. The CDR3 totals 15 residues. CDR1 and CDR2 from the germline V gene are WNHNN and SYGVQD (reference sequence). The CDR3: CASSEQREGRDTQYF. The DNA of the CDR3 is TGCGCCAGCAGTGAGCAGCGGGAGGGCCGAGATACGCAGTATTTT.

As for this clone: An end of the junction differs from the germline gene, which may be a read error. This chain connects TRBV30 to TRBJ2-7; TRBD1 agrees at 11 bases. The CDR3 totals 16 residues. Germline CDR1 is GTSNPN and CDR2 is SVGIG (reference sequence). CDR3 sequence reads: CAWTWTGGPRSNEQYF. Here the CDR3 DNA reads TGTGCCTGGACGTGGACAGGGGGCCCTCGCTCCAACGAGCAGTACTTC.

The V and J genes are TRBV6-4 and TRBJ2-6; 9 bases are shared with TRBD2. V lost 6 bases, J lost 7 bases, and 10 bases stayed unmatched. CDR3 length equals 16 residues. The germline CDR1 and CDR2 sequences are MRHNA and SNTAGT. The CDR3 loop reads CASRTLAGTSANVLTF. Written as DNA, the CDR3 is TGTGCCAGCAGGACCCTAGCGGGGACGAGCGCCAACGTCCTGACTTTC.

The table lists this clone with a count of one. The genes are TRBV29-1 and TRBJ1-1; TRBD1 agrees at 8 bases. The ends lost 4 bases at V and 1 base at J; junction bases unmatched: 2. Germline CDR1 SQVTM, CDR2 ANQGSEA. The CDR3 totals 13 residues. CDR3 amino acids: CSVVTGANTEAFF. In nucleotides, the CDR3 is TGCAGCGTTGTGACAGGGGCGAACACTGAAGCTTTCTTT.

The chain carries TRBV5-6 and TRBJ2-2; TRBD1 might be the D (6 bases). The CDR3 spans 15 residues. Trimming pared 2 bases from V and 1 base from J, leaving 9 bases between. The germline CDR1 and CDR2 sequences are SGHDT and YYEEEE. Written as DNA, the CDR3 is TGTGCCAGCAGCTTTTACAGGGTGAACACCGGGGAGCTGTTTTTT. Its translation is CASSFYRVNTGELFF.

The V and J genes are TRBV15 and TRBJ2-1, with 14 positions matching TRBD2. The CDR3 is 19 amino acids. In germline, CDR1 is LNHNV, CDR2 YYDKDF (reference sequence). The V gene end was trimmed by 0 bases and the J gene end by 4 bases; junction bases not matched to a gene: 8. Here the CDR3 DNA reads TGTGCCACCAGCAGAGATCGGGCGACTAGCGGGAGGGATTACAATGAGCAGTTCTTC. It yields the protein CATSRDRATSGRDYNEQFF.

The chain carries TRBV6-1 and TRBJ2-3; 8 bases are a match to TRBD2. The CDR3 is 15 amino acids. V lost 7 bases to trimming and J lost 5 bases; unmatched junction nucleotides: 11. Germline V CDR1 and CDR2: MNHNS, SASEGT. The CDR3 nucleotides read TGTGCCAGCACCGGGGGGGCTAGTCGGCAAGATACGCAGTATTTT. It is translated as CASTGGASRQDTQYF.

In this sample, this clone turned up a few times. The J gene is TRBJ2-2, the V gene TRBV14; 12 bases fit TRBD2. This CDR3 comprises 18 residues. CDR1 is SGHDN, CDR2 FVKESK, per germline. Trimming took 4 bases from V and 1 from J; bases not matched to a gene: 7. In DNA form, the CDR3 reads TGTGCCAGCAGCCTCCTGGGACTAGCGGGCCGGAACACCGGGGAGCTGTTTTTT. Encoded protein: CASSLLGLAGRNTGELFF.

The CDR3 bases are TGTGCCTGGAGTGTGGCGGTCGGGGACGAGCAGTACTTC. It specifies CAWSVAVGDEQYF. This chain uses TRBV30 with TRBJ2-7; D is perhaps TRBD2 (5 bases). V shed 0 bases and J shed 5 bases, with 11 bases lying between them. The CDR3 runs 13 residues. Looked up from germline, CDR1 is GTSNPN and CDR2 is SVGIG (reference sequence). Using reference TRBV30 and TRBJ2-7 for the parts outside the CDR3, the full variable domain is SQTIHQWPATLVQPVGSPLSLECTVEGTSNPNLYWYRQAAGRGLQLLFYSVGIGQISSEVPQNLSASRPQDRQFILSSKKLLLSDSGFYLCAWSVAVGDEQYFGPGTRLTVT.

The V gene is TRBV29-1, the J gene TRBJ1-2, with 8 bases identical to TRBD1. Per the germline V gene, CDR1 is SQVTM and CDR2 is ANQGSEA. V shed 5 bases and J 0 bases; nucleotides not matched to a gene: 8. CDR3 length: 15 residues. The CDR3 nucleotides are TGCAGCGTTCCAATAACAGGGGGTACTAACTATGGCTACACCTTC. Its protein product is CSVPITGGTNYGYTF.

The V call is TRBV5-1, the J call TRBJ2-5; 9 bases line up with TRBD1. Germline V lookup: CDR1 SGHRS, CDR2 YFSETQ. CDR3 length: 15 residues. V shed 3 bases and J 5 bases; nucleotides not matched to a gene: 8. CDR3 sequence: CASSSRDRAAETQYF. CDR3 DNA sequence: TGCGCCAGCAGCTCCCGGGACAGGGCCGCCGAGACCCAGTACTTC.

This chain connects TRBV6-1 to TRBJ1-5; 10 bases match TRBD1. After removal of 6 bases from V and 5 bases from J, the junction contained 7 bases not matched to a gene. The CDR3 is made up of 15 amino acids. CDR1 is MNHNS, CDR2 SASEGT, per germline. CDR3 DNA sequence: TGTGCCAGCAGCGGGACAGGGGTCGGGTATCAGCCCCAGCATTTT. This encodes CASSGTGVGYQPQHF.

This clone appeared once. The rearrangement uses TRBV19 and TRBJ2-7; TRBD1 aligns across 9 bases. Germline V lookup: CDR1 LNHDA, CDR2 SQIVND (reference sequence). Losses at the gene ends were 5 bases for V and 3 bases for J; bases not matched to a gene: 5. This CDR3 contains 14 residues. DNA for the CDR3: TGTGCCAGTAGTGGAGGGACAGGGTTCTACGAGCAGTACTTC. It translates to CASSGGTGFYEQYF. Full variable domain (remainder filled in from reference TRBV19 and TRBJ2-7): DGGITQSPKYLFRKEGQNVTLSCEQNLNHDAMYWYRQDPGQGLRLIYYSQIVNDFQKGDIAEGYSVSREKKESFPLTVTSAQKNPTAFYLCASSGGTGFYEQYFGPGTRLTVT.

V and J are TRBV9 and TRBJ1-2, with 10 bases matching TRBD1. Germline V lookup: CDR1 SGDLS, CDR2 YYNGEE. V dropped 3 bases and J dropped 0; count of bases not matched to a gene: 11. The CDR3 contains 18 residues. DNA for the CDR3: TGTGCCAGCAGCGCCTACTCCGGGACAGGGGTTTCTAACTATGGCTACACCTTC. Its protein product is CASSAYSGTGVSNYGYTF.

The chain is built from TRBV30 and TRBJ1-2; D gene uncertain. The CDR3 is 13 residues long. Trimming took off 0 bases at V and 4 bases at J, with 9 bases between the two ends. Germline V gene lookup returns CDR1 GTSNPN and CDR2 SVGIG (reference sequence). CDR3 residues: CAWSVSGPYGYTF. The CDR3 nucleotides are TGTGCCTGGAGTGTAAGCGGACCCTATGGCTACACCTTC. The variable domain in full, completed from reference TRBV30 and TRBJ1-2, reads SQTIHQWPATLVQPVGSPLSLECTVEGTSNPNLYWYRQAAGRGLQLLFYSVGIGQISSEVPQNLSASRPQDRQFILSSKKLLLSDSGFYLCAWSVSGPYGYTFGSGTRLTVV.

The gene calls are TRBV28 and TRBJ1-2; no definite D call. V was trimmed by 6 bases and J by 7 bases, leaving 27 bases between them. Germline V CDR1 and CDR2: MDHEN, SYDVKM. The CDR3 extends over 17 amino acids. The CDR3 reads CASSMVSPAEWAGGYTF. CDR3 DNA: TGTGCCAGCAGCATGGTATCCCCAGCTGAGTGGGCTGGTGGCTACACCTTC.

V usage is TRBV27 and J usage is TRBJ1-4, with TRBD1 identical over 8 bases. CDR3 size: 15 residues. After removal of 2 bases from V and 5 bases from J, the junction contained 4 bases not matched to a gene. Germline CDR1 MNHEY, CDR2 SMNVEV (reference sequence). CDR3 nucleotide sequence: TGTGCCAGCAGTTTAGGACAGGGTAGGAATGAAAAACTGTTTTTT. Protein: CASSLGQGRNEKLFF.